Sequencing of this T cell receptor (beta chain) was carried out in a study of Tregs in tolerant kidney transplant recipients. Profiled with immunoSEQ multiplex PCR; TCRdb holds only in-frame clones, not every one. The sample has approximately 260,000 clones, roughly 84% seen once. CDR3 length: 16 amino acids. From germline, CDR1 is MNHEY and CDR2 SMNVEV (reference sequence). V was clipped by 6 bases and J by 2 bases, with 18 bases between them. This clone was detected once. Sequenced material: CD4+ T cells from blood. The chain joins TRBV27 to TRBJ2-3, with a possible D match to TRBD1 (5 bases). The receptor was isolated from a human donor in good health. In nucleotides, the CDR3 is TGTGCCAGCAGCCCCCTGTTGAAGGGGAACACAGATACGCAGTATTTT. Encoded protein: CASSPLLKGNTDTQYF.